The 24 T cell receptor beta chains below were found in one sample sequenced in a study of blood T cell repertoires in COVID-19. Using immunoSEQ multiplex PCR, the repertoire was profiled, and TCRdb retains in-frame clones only, with some absent. This table has approximately 210,000 clones, approximately 89% appearing once. The sequencing input was peripheral blood. The source is a woman in her thirties or forties with acute or convalescent COVID-19.

The chain links TRBV20-1 to TRBJ1-2, with 10 bases identical to TRBD1. The germline V gene has CDR1 DFQATT and CDR2 SNEGSKA (reference sequence). V lost 3 bases and J lost 8; bases outside the gene matches: 6. CDR3 length: 13 amino acids. Here the CDR3 reads CSASADRGAGYTF. CDR3 sequence (DNA): TGCAGTGCTAGTGCGGACAGGGGGGCCGGCTACACCTTC.

The genes are TRBV5-1 and TRBJ2-5; 8 nucleotides align to TRBD2. V trimming: 4 bases; J trimming: 4 bases; junction bases outside the gene matches: 6. Germline V gene data show CDR1 as SGHRS and CDR2 as YFSETQ. This CDR3 is built from 14 residues. CDR3 loop: CASSRGTRGETQYF. In nucleotides, the CDR3 is TGCGCCAGCAGCCGAGGGACTAGAGGAGAGACCCAGTACTTC.

The chain carries TRBV7-3 and TRBJ2-5; TRBD2 matches at 9 bases. CDR3 size: 17 residues. The V and J ends lost 2 bases and 5 bases, in that order; junction bases with no gene match: 12. Germline V gene sequence: CDR1 SGHTA, CDR2 FQGTGA. The CDR3 nucleotides are TGTGCCAGCAGCTTATCAGGCGGGGGGGCCCTCGGTGAGACCCAGTACTTC. Amino acids: CASSLSGGGALGETQYF.

The chain joins TRBV9 to TRBJ1-1; D uncertain. The CDR3 has 15 amino acids. CDR1 is SGDLS, CDR2 YYNGEE, per germline. V was pared by 0 bases and J by 1 base, with 10 bases between. The CDR3 region is CASSVEPGRNTEAFF. The CDR3 DNA follows: TGTGCCAGCAGCGTAGAACCGGGGAGGAACACTGAAGCTTTCTTT. The full variable domain, its missing parts supplied by reference TRBV9 and TRBJ1-1, is DSGVTQTPKHLITATGQRVTLRCSPRSGDLSVYWYQQSLDQGLQFLIQYYNGEERAKGNILERFSAQQFPDLHSELNLSSLELGDSALYFCASSVEPGRNTEAFFGQGTRLTVV.

This clone was observed once. The chain has TRBV5-4 and TRBJ2-3; D perhaps matches TRBD2 (5 bases). Per the germline V gene, CDR1 is SGHNT and CDR2 is YYREEE (reference sequence). This CDR3 spans 15 amino acids. V lost 0 bases to trimming and J lost 6 bases, with 14 bases between them. CDR3 coding DNA: TGTGCCAGCAGCTTGGTCAGCGGCTTGCAGGATACGCAGTATTTT. This encodes CASSLVSGLQDTQYF.

The chain has TRBV19 and TRBJ1-2, with D tentatively TRBD1 (6 bases). Trimming shortened V by 1 base and J by 1 base, and 10 bases separated the two germline ends. CDR3 length equals 15 residues. Germline values: CDR1 LNHDA, CDR2 SQIVND (reference sequence). Written as DNA, the CDR3 is TGTGCCAGTAGTATAGCCAGGGGACGTAACTATGGCTACACCTTC. Residues: CASSIARGRNYGYTF.

The sample holds one count of this clone. This chain connects TRBV6-5 to TRBJ1-2; 9 nucleotides agree with TRBD1. J gave up 5 bases and V 4 bases, and 11 bases lay outside the gene matches. The CDR3 is 16 amino acids. Germline assignment: CDR1 MNHEY and CDR2 SVGAGI. The CDR3 nucleotides are TGTGCCAGCAGTTGGACAGGGGCCGCGAGGGTTTATGGCTACACCTTC. As protein: CASSWTGAARVYGYTF.

The rearrangement uses TRBV28 and TRBJ1-6; no definite D call. The CDR3 runs 15 residues. CDR1 is MDHEN and CDR2 is SYDVKM in the germline V gene. The germline V and J ends were trimmed by 5 bases and 6 bases, with 14 bases remaining between them. CDR3 sequence reads: CASSGGVGVNSPLHF. In DNA form, the CDR3 reads TGTGCCAGCAGTGGCGGGGTCGGGGTTAATTCACCCCTCCACTTT.

The CDR3 loop reads CASSLSCPCSEQYV. The CDR3 nucleotides are TGTGCCAGCAGTTTATCCTGCCCTTGTAGCGAGCAGTACGTC. The rearrangement uses TRBV27 and TRBJ2-7; D gene uncertain. The V gene's germline CDR1 is MNHEY and CDR2 SMNVEV (reference sequence). V lost 0 bases and J 6 bases, leaving 12 bases between the germline ends. CDR3 length equals 14 residues.

V usage is TRBV21-1 and J usage is TRBJ1-5; the table's D call of TRBD1 was not tested on the DNA. TRBV21-1 is annotated as a pseudogene. This CDR3 is 13 amino acids long. The CDR3 nucleotides read TGTGCCAGCAGGGGGCGCAGAGACCAGCCCCAGCATTTT. Encoded protein: CASRGRRDQPQHF.

V gene TRBV9 combines with J gene TRBJ2-3, with 9 nucleotides matching TRBD1. This CDR3 contains 18 residues. Per germline, CDR1 SGDLS and CDR2 YYNGEE. V lost 0 bases and J lost 5; bases outside the gene matches: 13. The CDR3 loop reads CASSVGFTGGALGDTQYF. DNA of the CDR3: TGTGCCAGCAGCGTAGGATTCACAGGGGGCGCTTTAGGAGATACGCAGTATTTT.

J is TRBJ1-1 and V is TRBV2; the D is unclear. Per the germline V gene, CDR1 is SNHLY and CDR2 is FYNNEI. With 9 bases removed from V and 11 bases from J, the gap between germline ends came to 16 bases. The CDR3 extends over 11 amino acids. The CDR3: CASSVATTAFF. The CDR3 bases are TGTGCCAGTTCCGTCGCAACAACGGCTTTCTTT. The full variable domain, rest sourced from reference TRBV2 and TRBJ1-1, is EPEVTQTPSHQVTQMGQEVILRCVPISNHLYFYWYRQILGQKVEFLVSFYNNEISEKSEIFDDQFSVERPDGSNFTLKIRSTKLEDSAMYFCASSVATTAFFGQGTRLTVV.

The genes are TRBV18 and TRBJ1-1, with 8 bases aligning to TRBD1. V was clipped by 0 bases and J by 2 bases; unmatched bases: 8. The V gene's germline CDR1 is KGHSH and CDR2 LQKENI. The CDR3 extends over 17 amino acids. The CDR3 is CASSPPSGGGPNTEAFF. The CDR3 DNA is TGTGCCAGCTCACCACCATCAGGGGGCGGTCCTAACACTGAAGCTTTCTTT.

The count of this clone is one. This chain links TRBV7-3 with TRBJ1-6, with 7 positions matching TRBD1. Trimming cost V 5 bases and J 9 bases; bases outside gene matches: 7. CDR1 is SGHTA, CDR2 FQGTGA, per germline. This CDR3 is built from 14 residues. The CDR3, as DNA: TGTGCCAGCAGCCTTGGGACAGTGAGTTCACCCCTCCACTTT. Residues: CASSLGTVSSPLHF.

The chain carries TRBV11-2 and TRBJ2-3, with a tentative D call TRBD2 (6 bases). Germline lookup yields CDR1 SGHAT and CDR2 FQNNGV. The CDR3 totals 17 residues. Between the trimmed V and J ends, which lost 2 bases and 4 bases, there was a span of 19 bases. CDR3 sequence (DNA): TGTGCCAGCAGCTTATACCCCCGGGACTTAGCCGCAGATACGCAGTATTTT. It is translated as CASSLYPRDLAADTQYF.

This chain joins TRBV2 and TRBJ2-3; no firm D call. Between the trimmed V and J ends, which lost 7 bases and 3 bases, there was a span of 14 bases. This CDR3 comprises 14 residues. CDR1 SNHLY and CDR2 FYNNEI come from the germline V gene. The CDR3 is CASTEDSPTDTQYF. The CDR3 DNA reads TGTGCCAGCACCGAGGATTCCCCGACAGATACGCAGTATTTT.

CDR3 nucleotides: TGCAGTGCTGTGGGGCCCGATACGCAGTATTTT. Protein sequence: CSAVGPDTQYF. The rearrangement uses TRBV20-1 and TRBJ2-3; D may be TRBD1 (5 bases). The CDR3 has 11 amino acids. V was shortened by 5 bases and J by 6 bases, with 9 bases between the two germline ends. CDR1 is DFQATT and CDR2 is SNEGSKA in the germline V gene (reference sequence).

The rearrangement joins TRBV3-1 (or the pseudogene TRBV3-2) to TRBJ1-2, with a tentative D call TRBD1 (6 bases). This CDR3 is built from 14 residues. Deletions cut 4 bases from V and 2 bases from J, with 11 bases between. CDR1 and CDR2 (germline): LGHDT, YNNKEL (reference sequence). CDR3 in amino acids: CASSPRGSNYGYTF. Here the CDR3 DNA reads TGTGCCAGCAGCCCCAGGGGCTCGAACTATGGCTACACCTTC.

The table lists this clone with a few counts. This rearrangement joins TRBV10-3 to TRBJ1-1; D gene uncertain. V was pared by 6 bases and J by 3 bases, with 8 bases between. The CDR3 has 12 amino acids. The germline V gene has CDR1 ENHRY and CDR2 SYGVKD. CDR3 region: CAISDTYTEAFF. CDR3 DNA sequence: TGTGCCATCAGCGACACTTACACTGAAGCTTTCTTT.

The chain joins TRBV3-1 (or the pseudogene TRBV3-2) to TRBJ1-4; TRBD1 might be the D (5 bases). The length of the CDR3 is 15 residues. Trimming left V 1 base short and J 3 bases short, with 9 bases between. Germline V gives CDR1 LGHDT, CDR2 YNNKEL (reference sequence). CDR3 in amino acids: CASSQVGRANEKLFF. In DNA, the CDR3 is TGTGCCAGCAGCCAAGTCGGCAGGGCTAATGAAAAACTGTTTTTT.

The chain couples TRBV30 to TRBJ1-1, with a possible D match to TRBD1 (5 bases). CDR3 length: 13 residues. Germline-derived CDR1 and CDR2 are GTSNPN and SVGIG (reference sequence). Trimming stripped 4 bases from V and 4 bases from J, with 13 bases between. CDR3 nucleotide sequence: TGTGCCTGGACCCGGGCGGGGACCACTGAAGCTTTCTTT. Amino acid sequence: CAWTRAGTTEAFF.

This chain connects TRBV3-1 (or the pseudogene TRBV3-2) to TRBJ2-4, with 7 bases identical to TRBD2. The CDR3 is 18 residues long. V was clipped by 0 bases and J by 4 bases; unmatched bases: 12. Germline V gives CDR1 LGHDT, CDR2 YNNKEL (reference sequence). The CDR3 loop is CASSQDVGLAGVKNIQYF. The CDR3 DNA reads TGTGCCAGCAGCCAAGATGTGGGTCTCGCGGGGGTTAAAAACATTCAGTACTTC.

The chain's CDR3 is CASSPGTGTSGANVLTF. CDR3 in DNA: TGTGCCAGCAGCCCAGGGACAGGGACCTCTGGGGCCAACGTCCTGACTTTC. The V call is TRBV11-3, the J call TRBJ2-6, with 9 bases fitting TRBD1. Germline lookup yields CDR1 SGHNT and CDR2 YENEEA. This CDR3 region has 17 residues. The V segment lost 5 bases and the J segment 0 bases; nucleotides outside the gene matches: 5.

The chain combines TRBV10-1 with TRBJ2-1; D may be TRBD1 (6 bases). Germline V gene sequence: CDR1 WNHNN, CDR2 SYGVQD (reference sequence). Trimming stripped 5 bases from V and 6 bases from J, with 17 bases between. There are 15 residues in the CDR3. The CDR3 loop is CASSKGDAGGNEQFF. Here the CDR3 DNA reads TGCGCCAGCAGTAAGGGGGACGCCGGCGGCAATGAGCAGTTCTTC.